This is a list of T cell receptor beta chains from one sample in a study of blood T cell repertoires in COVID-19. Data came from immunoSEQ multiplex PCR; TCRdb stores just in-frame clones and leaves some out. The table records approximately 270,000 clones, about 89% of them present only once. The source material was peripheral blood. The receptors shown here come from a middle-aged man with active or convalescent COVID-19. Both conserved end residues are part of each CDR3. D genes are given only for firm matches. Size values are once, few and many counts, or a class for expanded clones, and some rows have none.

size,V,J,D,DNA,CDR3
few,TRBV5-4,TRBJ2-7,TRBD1,TGTGCCAGCAGCTTATCTCAGGACAGGGCCTCATCCCTCTACGAGCAGTACTTC,CASSLSQDRASSLYEQYF
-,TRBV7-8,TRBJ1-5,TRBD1,TGTGCCAGCAGCTTGTGGACAGGGCCGAATCAGCCCCAGCATTTT,CASSLWTGPNQPQHF
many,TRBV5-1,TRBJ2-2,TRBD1,TGCGCCAGCAGCTCCGGGACAGGGCCTACCGGGGAGCTGTTTTTT,CASSSGTGPTGELFF
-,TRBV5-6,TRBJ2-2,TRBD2,TGTGCCAGCAGCTCTCGATATGGACTAGCGGGAAACACCGGGGAGCTGTTTTTT,CASSSRYGLAGNTGELFF
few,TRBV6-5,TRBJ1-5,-,TGTGCCAGCCGACGGGGGGTAAATCAGCCCCAGCATTTT,CASRRGVNQPQHF
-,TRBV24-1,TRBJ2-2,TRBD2,TGTGCCACCAGTGACCCCGGGACTAGCGGGATCACCGGGGAGCTGTTTTTT,CATSDPGTSGITGELFF
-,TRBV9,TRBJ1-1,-,TGTGCCAGCACACGGGCTGCCCAGGGGAACACTGAAGCTTTCTTT,CASTRAAQGNTEAFF
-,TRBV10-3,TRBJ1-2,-,TGTGCCATCGAAGCCTCTTATGGCTACACCTTC,CAIEASYGYTF
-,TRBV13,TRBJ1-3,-,TGTGCCAGCAGCTTAGACGCTAGGGGCTCTGGAAACACCATATATTTT,CASSLDARGSGNTIYF
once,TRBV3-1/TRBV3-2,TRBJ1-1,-,TGTGCCAGCAGCCAAGTATACAGGGAAGCTTTCTTT,CASSQVYREAFF
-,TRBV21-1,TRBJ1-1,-,TGTGCCAGCAGCAACACCCTCAGGACTGAAGCTTTCTTT,CASSNTLRTEAFF
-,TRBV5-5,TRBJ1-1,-,TGTGCCAGCAGCTTCAGCCCAGGGGCTGAAGCTTTCTTT,CASSFSPGAEAFF
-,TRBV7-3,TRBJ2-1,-,TGTGCCAGCAGCCCACTTCCCTCCTACAATGAGCAGTTCTTC,CASSPLPSYNEQFF
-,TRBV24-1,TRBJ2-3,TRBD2,TGTGCCACCAGTCCGACTAGCGGCACAGATACGCAGTATTTT,CATSPTSGTDTQYF
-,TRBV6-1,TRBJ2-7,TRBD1,TGTGCCAGCAGTAGAGGACAGGGAACTTCCTTCGAGCAGTACTTC,CASSRGQGTSFEQYF
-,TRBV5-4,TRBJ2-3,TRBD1,TGTGCCAGCAGCTCACCCCCGGGACAGGGAGGGCTTACAGATACGCAGTATTTT,CASSSPPGQGGLTDTQYF
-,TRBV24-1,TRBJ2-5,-,TGTGCCACCAGTAACTCACGAGAGACCCAGTACTTC,CATSNSRETQYF
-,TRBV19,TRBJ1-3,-,TGTGCCCGCCCTGACGGTCAACTTGGGAGGATTTCGGGAAACACCATATATTTT,CARPDGQLGRISGNTIYF
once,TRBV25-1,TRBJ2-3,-,TGTGCCAGCATGGGCAGTAGTACAGATACGCAGTATTTT,CASMGSSTDTQYF
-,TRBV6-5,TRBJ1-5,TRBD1,TGTGCCAGCAGTAGGGGCGACAGGGGGCATGAGCCCCAGCATTTT,CASSRGDRGHEPQHF
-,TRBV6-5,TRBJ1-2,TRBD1,TGTGCCAGCAGCCGGACAGGGAAAAACTATGGCTACACCTTC,CASSRTGKNYGYTF
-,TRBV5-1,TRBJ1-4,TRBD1,TGCGCCAGCAGCCCCGACAGGGTGGAGGAAAAACTGTTTTTT,CASSPDRVEEKLFF
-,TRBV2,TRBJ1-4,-,TGTGCCAGCAGTCGTGGACAACTGAATTGGGAAAAACTGTTTTTT,CASSRGQLNWEKLFF
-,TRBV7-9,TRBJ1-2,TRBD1,TGTGCCAGCAGCCCAGGGGGGAGCGACGGCTACACCTTC,CASSPGGSDGYTF
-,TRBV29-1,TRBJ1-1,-,TGCAGCGTCGGGGGGAGCACTGAAGCTTTCTTT,CSVGGSTEAFF
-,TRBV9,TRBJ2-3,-,TGTGCCAGCAGCGTAGGGCCTGCGGTGATATACACAGATACGCAGTATTTT,CASSVGPAVIYTDTQYF
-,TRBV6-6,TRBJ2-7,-,TGTGCCAGCAGTGGCCCTGGTCCCTACGAGCAGTACTTC,CASSGPGPYEQYF
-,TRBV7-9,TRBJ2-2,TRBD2,TGTGCCAGCAGCCCCAGCCCTAGCGGGGGGAACACCGGGGAGCTGTTTTTT,CASSPSPSGGNTGELFF
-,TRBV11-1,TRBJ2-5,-,TGTGCCAGCAGCTTAGCCCCACAAGAGACCCAGTACTTC,CASSLAPQETQYF
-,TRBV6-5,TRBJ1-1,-,TGTGCCAGCAGCAAAGACATGGTAAACACTGAAGCTTTCTTT,CASSKDMVNTEAFF
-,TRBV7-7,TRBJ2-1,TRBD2,TGTGCTAGCAGCTTAGCGGGGCCCGCCACCTACAATGAGCAGTTCTTC,CASSLAGPATYNEQFF
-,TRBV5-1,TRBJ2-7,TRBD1,TGCGCCAGCAGCAGGACAGGACAGACATACGAGCAGTACTTC,CASSRTGQTYEQYF
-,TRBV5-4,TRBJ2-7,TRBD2,TGTGCCAGCAGCGGGACTAGCGGGGGTACCTACGAGCAGTACTTC,CASSGTSGGTYEQYF
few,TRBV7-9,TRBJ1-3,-,TGTGCCAGCAGCTTAGCCTGGGACTCCTCCTTCGGAAACACCATATATTTT,CASSLAWDSSFGNTIYF
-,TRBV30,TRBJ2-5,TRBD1,TGTGCCTGGAGTACAGGGGGGTACCAAGAGACCCAGTACTTC,CAWSTGGYQETQYF
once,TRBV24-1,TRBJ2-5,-,TGTGCCACCAGTGATTTGCATTCAGGAAAAGAGACCCAGTACTTC,CATSDLHSGKETQYF
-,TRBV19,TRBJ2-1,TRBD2,TGTGCCAGTAGCCCCCCGGGGGGCTCCTACAATGAGCAGTTCTTC,CASSPPGGSYNEQFF
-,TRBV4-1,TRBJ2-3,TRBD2,TGCGCCAGCAGCCTCCAGTGGGCAGCGGGATCCCGCACAGATACGCAGTATTTT,CASSLQWAAGSRTDTQYF
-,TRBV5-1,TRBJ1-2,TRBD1,TGCGCCAGCAGCTTCGGAGGGACAGCTAACTATGGCTACACCTTC,CASSFGGTANYGYTF
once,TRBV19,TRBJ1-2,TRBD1,TGTGCCAGTAACATCGGGGGAGACAGGGGCGTCACTGGCTACACCTTC,CASNIGGDRGVTGYTF
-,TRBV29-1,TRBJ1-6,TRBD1,TGCAGCGTTTCGGCAGGGACAGACTACTCCTATAATTCACCCCTCCACTTT,CSVSAGTDYSYNSPLHF
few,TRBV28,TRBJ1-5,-,TGTGCCAGCAGCGGAAACGGGGGGCATCAGCCCCAGCATTTT,CASSGNGGHQPQHF
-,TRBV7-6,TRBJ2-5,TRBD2,TGTGCCAGCAGCTCGACTGGGGGGGGAGGATTGGAGACCCAGTACTTC,CASSSTGGGGLETQYF
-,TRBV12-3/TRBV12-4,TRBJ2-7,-,TGTGCCAGCAGTTTCTCCTTAACCTACGAGCAGTACTTC,CASSFSLTYEQYF
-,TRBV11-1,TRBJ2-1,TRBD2,TGTGCCAGCAGGCCCGCGACTAGCGCGCTAGACGAGCAGTTCTTC,CASRPATSALDEQFF
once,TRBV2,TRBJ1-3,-,TGTGCCAGCACCCCCGACGGGAACAGGGCAAGCACCATATATTTT,CASTPDGNRASTIYF
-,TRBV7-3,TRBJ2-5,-,TGTGCCAGCAGCTTAACGTTAAGGGGCTGGTTAAAAGAGACCCAGTACTTC,CASSLTLRGWLKETQYF
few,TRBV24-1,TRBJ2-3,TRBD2,TGTGCCACCAGTGATAGACTAGCGGGAGCGGGTGGCACAGATACGCAGTATTTT,CATSDRLAGAGGTDTQYF
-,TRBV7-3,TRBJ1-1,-,TGTGCCAGCAGCAACTCCTTGAACACTGAAGCTTTCTTT,CASSNSLNTEAFF
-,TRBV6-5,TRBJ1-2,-,TGTGCCAGCGAAATTCGGTGGGGACACCGCTATGGCTACACCTTC,CASEIRWGHRYGYTF
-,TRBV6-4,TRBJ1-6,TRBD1,TGTGCCAGCAGTGAGGGACAGGGTAATTCACCCCTCCACTTT,CASSEGQGNSPLHF
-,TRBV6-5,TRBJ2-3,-,TGTGCCAGCATCGACTCCAGCACAGATACGCAGTATTTT,CASIDSSTDTQYF
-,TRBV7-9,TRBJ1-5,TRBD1,TGTGCCAGTCACAGGGGAACTCAGCCCCAGCATTTT,CASHRGTQPQHF